These 20 T cell receptor beta chains were sequenced from one sample in a study of cytomegalovirus exposure and HLA in healthy donors (dated by TCRdb to 2016 to 2017). The library was made by the immunoSEQ multiplex PCR assay. For the multiplex PCR, a mixture combining 60 forward primers for TCR Vbeta segments and 13 reverse primers for TCR Jbeta segments was used. TCRdb provides this immuneACCESS table in a form limited to in-frame rearrangements. Some clones are lacking; in checked studies, under half of them reflect an unresolved V gene, and why the rest are absent is not known. In all, the sample holds 60,000 to 70,000 clones, and 70% to 80% of those were seen once. Jointly, the top ten make up roughly 8% of the sample. The sequencing sample was made of PBMCs. These receptors were collected from a man younger than 30 in good health and CMV-seropositive.

The chain carries TRBV28 and TRBJ1-5, with no clear D. Germline values: CDR1 MDHEN, CDR2 SYDVKM. The CDR3 spans 12 residues. The V end lost 1 base, the J end lost 6 bases, and 4 bases lay between the germline ends. The CDR3 region has the DNA TGTGCCAGCAGTTTATCGAGTCAGCCCCAGCATTTT. Protein product: CASSLSSQPQHF.

This clone was detected only a few times. The V and J genes are TRBV6-5 and TRBJ1-1, with 9 bases fitting TRBD1. The CDR3 length is 13 residues. J gave up 6 bases and V 6 bases, and 5 bases lay outside the gene matches. Germline lookup yields CDR1 MNHEY and CDR2 SVGAGI. CDR3 bases: TGTGCCAGCAGACGCGGGACAGGGTCTGAAGCTTTCTTT. This sequence encodes CASRRGTGSEAFF.

This chain links TRBV30 with TRBJ1-5, with TRBD1 as a possible D gene (5 bases). V lost 4 bases and J 3 bases, leaving 13 bases between the germline ends. Per germline, CDR1 GTSNPN and CDR2 SVGIG (reference sequence). This CDR3 spans 14 amino acids. The CDR3 spells CAWTDSGDNQPQHF. The DNA of the CDR3 is TGTGCCTGGACCGACAGTGGAGACAATCAGCCCCAGCATTTT.

This clone was counted only a few times. V usage is TRBV9 and J usage is TRBJ1-1; 7 bases map to TRBD1. Germline CDR1 reads SGDLS; CDR2 reads YYNGEE. The CDR3 totals 16 residues. With 4 bases clipped from V and 0 bases from J, the junction kept 9 bases outside the gene matches. Here the CDR3 reads CASSNRQGSMNTEAFF. The CDR3 nucleotides are TGTGCCAGCAGCAACAGACAGGGATCCATGAACACTGAAGCTTTCTTT.

The chain uses TRBV6-6 and TRBJ1-5, with unresolved D. The CDR3 loop spans 13 amino acids. The V end lost 11 bases, the J end lost 5 bases, and 16 bases lay between the germline ends. Germline V gene lookup returns CDR1 MNHNY and CDR2 SVGAGI (reference sequence). CDR3 sequence reads: CAYSAGRDQPQHF. The DNA for the CDR3 is TGTGCCTACTCCGCGGGAAGGGATCAGCCCCAGCATTTT.

The chain couples TRBV28 to TRBJ2-1; the match to TRBD1 covers 7 bases. Unmatched junction bases numbered 7, after V lost 4 bases and J lost 7 bases. Germline CDR1 and CDR2: MDHEN and SYDVKM. The CDR3 consists of 14 residues. The CDR3 DNA reads as TGTGCCAGCAGTTGGGGCCTCAGGGGGAATGAGCAGTTCTTC. Encoded protein: CASSWGLRGNEQFF.

This chain links TRBV4-1 with TRBJ1-2; TRBD1 might be the D (6 bases). The CDR3 loop spans 13 amino acids. Germline assignment: CDR1 MGHRA and CDR2 YSYEKL. The germline V and J ends were trimmed by 6 bases and 5 bases, with 13 bases remaining between them. CDR3 DNA: TGCGCCAGCAGACGAGGACAGACATATGGCTACACCTTC. Protein sequence: CASRRGQTYGYTF.

This chain connects TRBV5-1 to TRBJ1-2; 7 bases match TRBD1. V lost 4 bases to trimming and J lost 6 bases; unmatched junction nucleotides: 6. Germline CDR1 and CDR2: SGHRS and YFSETQ. The CDR3 has 13 amino acids. The CDR3 spells CASSPLTGHGYTF. As DNA, the CDR3 is TGCGCCAGCAGCCCATTGACAGGGCATGGCTACACCTTC.

The chain is built from TRBV7-2 and TRBJ1-1; perhaps TRBD1 as D (6 bases). Germline V lookup: CDR1 SGHTA, CDR2 FQGNSA. The CDR3 spans 14 residues. Between the trimmed V and J ends, which lost 5 bases and 8 bases, there was a span of 18 bases. The DNA for the CDR3 is TGTGCCAGCAGCAGGGGGACGGGCGCCTGGGAAGCTTTCTTT. The encoded protein is CASSRGTGAWEAFF. The variable domain in full, completed from reference TRBV7-2 and TRBJ1-1, reads GAGVSQSPSNKVTEKGKDVELRCDPISGHTALYWYRQSLGQGLEFLIYFQGNSAPDKSGLPSDRFSAERTGGSVSTLTIQRTQQEDSAVYLCASSRGTGAWEAFFGQGTRLTVV.

The rearrangement links TRBV5-6 to TRBJ1-5; 10 bases map to TRBD1. There are 15 residues in the CDR3. J lost 7 bases, V lost 4 bases, and 8 bases had no gene match. Germline V CDR1 and CDR2: SGHDT, YYEEEE. The CDR3 region is CASSAGTGDHQPQHF. Here the CDR3 DNA reads TGTGCCAGCAGCGCCGGGACAGGGGATCACCAGCCCCAGCATTTT.

The chain has TRBV7-6 and TRBJ1-4; weak D call: TRBD1 (5 bases). V dropped 2 bases and J dropped 6 bases, with 25 bases sitting between them. The germline V gene encodes CDR1 SGHVS and CDR2 FNYEAQ. This CDR3 spans 19 amino acids. The CDR3 DNA reads as TGTGCCAGCAGCTTATTGACCCCGGGACTAAGGCACGACGATGAAAAACTGTTTTTT. Translation: CASSLLTPGLRHDDEKLFF.

The chain joins TRBV5-1 to TRBJ1-1; D may be TRBD1 (5 bases). The ends were cut back, 3 bases at V and 5 bases at J, with 8 bases in the middle. CDR3 length: 12 residues. Per germline, CDR1 SGHRS and CDR2 YFSETQ. CDR3 DNA sequence: TGCGCCAGCAGCTACGGGGGGACTGAAGCTTTCTTT. This codes for CASSYGGTEAFF.

This rearrangement joins TRBV30 to TRBJ1-4, with D possibly being TRBD1 (6 bases). In germline, CDR1 is GTSNPN, CDR2 SVGIG (reference sequence). V dropped 3 bases and J dropped 8 bases, with 13 bases sitting between them. This CDR3 is 13 amino acids long. CDR3 nucleotides: TGTGCCTGGAGCCCACAGGGTAGGGAAAAACTGTTTTTT. It yields the protein CAWSPQGREKLFF.

V gene TRBV6-1 combines with J gene TRBJ2-5; a weak D match, TRBD1 (6 bases). The germline gives CDR1 MNHNS, CDR2 SASEGT. The V and J ends lost 1 base and 4 bases respectively, with 10 bases between them. There are 14 residues in the CDR3. CDR3 sequence: CASSEDRVGETQYF. CDR3 nucleotide sequence: TGTGCCAGCAGTGAAGACAGGGTAGGAGAGACCCAGTACTTC.

V usage is TRBV6-5 and J usage is TRBJ2-2; tentative D call: TRBD2 (5 bases). The V gene lost 4 bases and the J gene lost 5 bases, with 8 bases spanning the gap. The length of the CDR3 is 13 residues. CDR1 and CDR2 (germline): MNHEY, SVGAGI. CDR3 nucleotide sequence: TGTGCCAGCAGTTTCACGGGGACCGGGGAGCTGTTTTTT. Translated, it gives CASSFTGTGELFF.

The CDR3 nucleotides are TGCAGCGCTTTACTCTTCTCCTACGAGCAGTACTTC. As protein: CSALLFSYEQYF. The chain uses TRBV29-1 and TRBJ2-7; D unresolved. The germline V and J ends were trimmed by 7 bases and 0 bases, with 10 bases remaining between them. The CDR3 sequence is 12 residues long. Per germline, CDR1 SQVTM and CDR2 ANQGSEA.

This clone came up a few times. The rearrangement joins TRBV27 to TRBJ2-7; D gene ambiguous. The CDR3 spans 14 residues. Germline CDR1 and CDR2: MNHEY and SMNVEV (reference sequence). V was clipped by 2 bases and J by 1 base, with 9 bases between them. In nucleotides, the CDR3 is TGTGCCAGCAGTTTAAGATTAGATTCCTACGAGCAGTACTTC. Translating gives CASSLRLDSYEQYF.

The chain uses TRBV28 and TRBJ1-1; D is undetermined. The CDR3 spans 15 residues. V gave up 8 bases and J gave up 0 bases, with 16 bases separating them. Germline CDR1 is MDHEN and CDR2 is SYDVKM. The CDR3 region has the DNA TGTGCCAGCCCCCCACGAGGCGGTTTGAACACTGAAGCTTTCTTT. Translating it yields CASPPRGGLNTEAFF.

J is TRBJ2-7 and V is TRBV9; the D is unclear. Germline V gene sequence: CDR1 SGDLS, CDR2 YYNGEE. Trimming removed 0 bases from V and 4 bases from J, with 14 bases in between. The CDR3 contains 15 residues. CDR3 DNA sequence: TGTGCCAGCAGCGTAGAGCCCGCTTCTTATTACGAGCAGTACTTC. Protein product: CASSVEPASYYEQYF.

This sequence joins TRBV30 and TRBJ1-1; 7 nucleotides line up with TRBD1. The V gene's germline CDR1 is GTSNPN and CDR2 SVGIG (reference sequence). Trimming at V came to 2 bases and at J to 2 bases, leaving 17 bases not matched to a gene. The CDR3 contains 18 residues. This CDR3 reads CAWSRTGASIRRNTEAFF. The CDR3 coding sequence is TGTGCCTGGAGTCGGACAGGAGCCTCAATACGAAGAAACACTGAAGCTTTCTTT.